The T cell receptor (beta chain) under discussion was sequenced for a study of Graves' ophthalmopathy and Graves' hyperthyroidism. Amplification of the TCR beta CDR3 regions used RNA transcripts (as template). HTBI-primed first-round RT-PCR preceded second-round multiplex PCR. TCRdb reprocessed the multiplex PCR reads via MiXCR and lists one record per CDR3 protein. In the table there are 650,000 to 900,000 distinct CDR3 sequences, 40% of which are singletons. This CDR3 spans 16 amino acids. CDR1 SGHTA and CDR2 FQGTGA come from the germline V gene. Trimming took off 5 bases at V and 4 bases at J, with 20 bases between the two ends.

The specimen sequenced was peripheral blood. The source is an adult man with Graves' ophthalmopathy. The V gene is TRBV7-3, the J gene TRBJ2-5, with D tentatively TRBD2 (7 bases). CDR3 loop: CASSPVAGASLETQYF. The CDR3 region has the DNA TGTGCCAGCAGCCCTGTGGCGGGGGCTAGTTTAGAGACCCAGTACTTC.